The 28 T cell receptor beta chains presented below share a single source sample, sequenced in a study of T-cell reconstitution after alpha-beta-depleted transplantation in children. Preparation of the TCRbeta library used unique molecular identifiers. TCRdb re-called the PCR reads through MiXCR, storing one row per CDR3 protein. The sample holds about 110,000 distinct CDR3 sequences, about 6.4% seen once. The source material was PBMCs, mostly from graft donor cells, sampled 360 days after TCRalphabeta/CD19-depleted stem cell transplant. The receptors derive from a male patient between 2 and 15 years old who had a stem cell transplant for acute lymphoblastic leukemia, so the T cells may come from the graft donor.

This clonotype appeared many times. This rearrangement joins TRBV18 to TRBJ2-7; tentatively, D is TRBD1 (5 bases). Trimming pared 7 bases from V and 1 base from J, leaving 23 bases between. This CDR3 region has 17 residues. In germline, CDR1 is KGHSH, CDR2 LQKENI. This CDR3 is CASYQIVQGEVSYEQYF. The CDR3 coding sequence is TGTGCCAGCTACCAGATAGTTCAGGGTGAAGTGTCCTACGAGCAGTACTTC. The full variable domain, rest sourced from reference TRBV18 and TRBJ2-7, is NAGVMQNPRHLVRRRGQEARLRCSPMKGHSHVYWYRQLPEEGLKFMVYLQKENIIDESGMPKERFSAEFPKEGPSILRIQQVVRGDSAAYFCASYQIVQGEVSYEQYFGPGTRLTVT.

This clonotype has ten or more counts. The genes are TRBV5-1 and TRBJ2-2; no firm D call. In germline, CDR1 is SGHRS, CDR2 YFSETQ. The CDR3 has 13 residues. Deletions cut 4 bases from V and 4 bases from J, with 8 bases between. The CDR3 sequence: CASSPSSTGELFF. Here the CDR3 DNA reads TGCGCCAGCAGCCCCTCGTCCACCGGGGAGCTGTTTTTT.

This clonotype was seen ten or more times. The J gene is TRBJ1-1, the V gene TRBV29-1; 7 positions agree with TRBD1. The CDR3 totals 14 residues. After removal of 7 bases from V and 7 bases from J, the junction contained 15 bases not matched to a gene. Germline V CDR1 and CDR2: SQVTM, ANQGSEA. CDR3 nucleotide sequence: TGCAGCGGTGGTCGGGGGACAGTTTCCCTTGAAGCTTTCTTT. This translates into CSGGRGTVSLEAFF. The full variable domain, in which reference TRBV29-1 and TRBJ1-1 provide the parts outside the CDR3, is SAVISQKPSRDICQRGTSLTIQCQVDSQVTMMFWYRQQPGQSLTLIATANQGSEATYESGFVIDKFPISRPNLTFSTLTVSNMSPEDSSIYLCSGGRGTVSLEAFFGQGTRLTVV.

The chain couples TRBV10-2 to TRBJ2-7; D could derive from TRBD1 or TRBD2 (5 bases each). Germline values: CDR1 WSHSY, CDR2 SAAADI. This CDR3 spans 14 amino acids. Trimming pared 5 bases from V and 4 bases from J, leaving 15 bases between. The chain's CDR3 is CASSSQGARYEQYF. The CDR3, as DNA: TGCGCCAGCAGTTCTCAGGGAGCCCGGTACGAGCAGTACTTC.

The chain has TRBV20-1 and TRBJ2-7, with a weak D call TRBD1 (5 bases). This CDR3 spans 16 amino acids. Germline V gives CDR1 DFQATT, CDR2 SNEGSKA (reference sequence). V was cut by 0 bases and J by 4 bases, with 19 bases left in between. CDR3 sequence: CSARDSEGVLLYEQYF. CDR3 nucleotides: TGCAGTGCTAGAGATTCAGAAGGGGTCCTCCTATACGAGCAGTACTTC.

Ten or more counts support this clonotype. The chain is built from TRBV4-3 and TRBJ2-7, with D perhaps matching TRBD1 (6 bases). The germline V gene encodes CDR1 LGHNA and CDR2 YSLEER. The CDR3 covers 16 residues. V was trimmed by 0 bases and J by 7 bases, leaving 19 bases between them. The CDR3 is CASSQDKWGPPGEQYF. Here the CDR3 DNA reads TGCGCCAGCAGCCAAGATAAGTGGGGGCCCCCGGGGGAGCAGTACTTC.

The genes are TRBV28 and TRBJ2-7; D perhaps matches TRBD2 (5 bases). Trimming left V 3 bases short and J 9 bases short, with 21 bases between. The CDR3 length is 15 residues. Germline-derived CDR1 and CDR2 are MDHEN and SYDVKM. The DNA of the CDR3 is TGTGCCAGCAGTTTTTCGGCGCGTCGGGATTGGGGGCAGTACTTC. This codes for CASSFSARRDWGQYF.

This clonotype has at least ten counts. The rearrangement joins TRBV9 to TRBJ1-2; D is ambiguous. Looked up from germline, CDR1 is SGDLS and CDR2 is YYNGEE. V was shortened by 5 bases and J by 0 bases, with 2 bases between the two germline ends. The CDR3 has 11 amino acids. This chain's CDR3 is CASRTNYGYTF. The CDR3 DNA reads TGTGCCAGCAGGACTAACTATGGCTACACCTTC.

In this sample, this clonotype turned up many times. The chain joins TRBV7-8 to TRBJ2-3; D possibly corresponds to TRBD2 (5 bases). V was pared by 5 bases and J by 1 base, with 16 bases between. The CDR3 has 16 residues. The germline V gene encodes CDR1 SGHVS and CDR2 FQNEAQ. CDR3 nucleotides: TGTGCCAGCAGCGCTAGGGAGAGTTTAGGCACAGATACGCAGTATTTT. This codes for CASSARESLGTDTQYF.

Remarks on this clonotype: A read error may produce the germline difference seen at one junction end. The chain links TRBV29-1 to TRBJ2-7; 9 bases fit TRBD1. This CDR3 region has 15 residues. The germline CDR1 and CDR2 sequences are SQVTM and ANQGSEA. This CDR3 is CTVEGTGTGLYEQYF. The CDR3 DNA follows: TGCACCGTTGAGGGGACAGGGACCGGGCTTTACGAGCAGTACTTC.

The rearrangement links TRBV7-6 to TRBJ2-1; D is possibly TRBD2 (6 bases). CDR1 SGHVS and CDR2 FNYEAQ come from the germline V gene. Trimming left V 5 bases short and J 2 bases short, with 22 bases between. This CDR3 is built from 18 residues. The CDR3 sequence: CASSVAYARRRAYNEQFF. DNA of the CDR3: TGTGCCAGCAGCGTGGCTTATGCTCGGAGGAGGGCCTACAATGAGCAGTTCTTC.

This clonotype was found a few times. This chain connects TRBV6-1 to TRBJ2-7; 13 positions agree with TRBD2. This CDR3 has 17 residues. Germline V CDR1 and CDR2: MNHNS, SASEGT. The V and J ends lost 4 bases and 4 bases, in that order; junction bases with no gene match: 10. In DNA, the CDR3 is TGTGCCAGCAGTGCTGGAATATTGACTAGCGGGGGGTACGAGCAGTACTTC. This gives the protein CASSAGILTSGGYEQYF.

This clonotype has more than one count but fewer than ten. The rearrangement links TRBV6-5 to TRBJ2-3; 12 bases match TRBD2. The junction had 6 bases not matched to a gene; V was cut back by 2 bases and J by 3 bases. The CDR3 has 17 amino acids. Germline V gives CDR1 MNHEY, CDR2 SVGAGI. CDR3 nucleotides: TGTGCCAGCAGTTACCGCGGACTAGCGGGATATACAGATACGCAGTATTTT. Translated: CASSYRGLAGYTDTQYF.

This clonotype has a count of ten or more. At one end, the junction sequence differs from germline, possibly due to a read error. The chain has TRBV28 and TRBJ1-4; no definite D call. The CDR3 has 10 residues. Germline values: CDR1 MDHEN, CDR2 SYDVKM. This CDR3 is CASSRGRLLF. In nucleotides, the CDR3 is TGTGCCAGCAGCCGTGGACGATTGCTTTTT.

This clonotype was counted at least ten times. The chain has TRBV7-9 and TRBJ2-3; no clear D gene. Trimming took 6 bases from V and 0 from J, leaving 16 bases between them. Germline V gives CDR1 SEHNR, CDR2 FQNEAQ (reference sequence). The CDR3 has 16 residues. The CDR3 protein is CASSYDITRSTDTQYF. The DNA of the CDR3 is TGTGCCAGCAGTTATGATATTACCCGGAGCACAGATACGCAGTATTTT. Variable domain in full (rest from reference TRBV7-9 and TRBJ2-3): DTGVSQNPRHKITKRGQNVTFRCDPISEHNRLYWYRQTLGQGPEFLTYFQNEAQLEKSRLLSDRFSAERPKGSFSTLEIQRTEQGDSAMYLCASSYDITRSTDTQYFGPGTRLTVL.

The table lists this clonotype with many counts. The chain links TRBV25-1 to TRBJ2-5; D possibly corresponds to TRBD1 (5 bases). CDR1 MGHDK and CDR2 SYGVNS come from the germline V gene. Trimming removed 3 bases at V and 7 bases at J, with 21 bases between. The CDR3 is made up of 16 amino acids. In nucleotides, the CDR3 is TGTGCCAGCAGTGAGTCTGAGTTCGACAGATACAGGACCCAGTACTTC. This encodes CASSESEFDRYRTQYF.

At least ten counts were recorded for this clonotype. This rearrangement joins TRBV12-3 or TRBV12-4 to TRBJ2-4; D might be TRBD2 (5 bases). The CDR3 has 15 amino acids. Trimming pared 7 bases from V and 0 bases from J, leaving 13 bases between. The CDR3 sequence is CASTPSPLAKNIQYF. The CDR3 DNA sequence: TGTGCCAGCACTCCTAGCCCGCTAGCCAAAAACATTCAGTACTTC.

This clonotype was observed at least ten times. The chain has TRBV5-1 and TRBJ2-2; 10 bases agree with TRBD2. From germline, CDR1 is SGHRS and CDR2 YFSETQ. The V gene end was trimmed by 4 bases and the J gene end by 2 bases; junction bases not matched to a gene: 8. The CDR3 is made up of 17 amino acids. In DNA form, the CDR3 reads TGCGCCAGCAGCCCTCCTGGACTAGCGGAAAACACCGGGGAGCTGTTTTTT. It is translated as CASSPPGLAENTGELFF.

This clonotype has at least ten counts. The chain carries TRBV4-3 and TRBJ2-3; TRBD2 matches at 11 bases. Germline V gene sequence: CDR1 LGHNA, CDR2 YSLEER. This CDR3 region has 17 residues. V lost 0 bases to trimming and J lost 0 bases; unmatched junction nucleotides: 2. The chain's CDR3 is CASSQDRLAGSTDTQYF. CDR3 in DNA: TGCGCCAGCAGCCAAGATCGACTAGCGGGAAGCACAGATACGCAGTATTTT.

This clonotype was seen repeatedly, ten times or more. The chain combines TRBV2 with TRBJ2-1, with 10 nucleotides matching TRBD2. Germline lookup yields CDR1 SNHLY and CDR2 FYNNEI. V gave up 8 bases and J gave up 3 bases; unmatched junction bases: 4. The CDR3 has 14 residues. This CDR3 reads CASDGTSVYNEQFF. Written as DNA, the CDR3 is TGTGCCAGCGATGGGACTAGCGTCTACAATGAGCAGTTCTTC.

A few counts support this clonotype. The V call is TRBV7-8, the J call TRBJ2-5, with unresolved D. The CDR3 is 12 amino acids. CDR1 and CDR2 (germline): SGHVS, FQNEAQ. V dropped 5 bases and J dropped 5 bases, with 9 bases sitting between them. The CDR3: CASSAEVETQYF. The CDR3 region has the DNA TGTGCCAGCAGCGCCGAGGTCGAGACCCAGTACTTC.

This clonotype appeared many times. The rearrangement uses TRBV20-1 and TRBJ1-1, with D perhaps TRBD1 (5 bases). The ends were cut back, 4 bases at V and 0 bases at J, with 12 bases in the middle. The CDR3 loop spans 14 amino acids. The germline V gene encodes CDR1 DFQATT and CDR2 SNEGSKA (reference sequence). In DNA form, the CDR3 reads TGCAGTGCTACTGGTTGGGGGATGAACACTGAAGCTTTCTTT. Translating it yields CSATGWGMNTEAFF.

V and J are TRBV2 and TRBJ1-1; TRBD1 might be the D (6 bases). Trimming stripped 6 bases from V and 4 bases from J, with 15 bases between. This CDR3 comprises 14 residues. CDR1 is SNHLY and CDR2 is FYNNEI in the germline V gene. The CDR3 sequence is CASSNTGLGTEAFF. The CDR3 DNA sequence: TGTGCCAGCAGCAATACAGGGTTAGGCACTGAAGCTTTCTTT. The full variable domain, completed using reference TRBV2 and TRBJ1-1, is EPEVTQTPSHQVTQMGQEVILRCVPISNHLYFYWYRQILGQKVEFLVSFYNNEISEKSEIFDDQFSVERPDGSNFTLKIRSTKLEDSAMYFCASSNTGLGTEAFFGQGTRLTVV.

This clonotype has just a few counts. V usage is TRBV7-2 and J usage is TRBJ2-7, with D unclear. The V end was cut by 3 bases, the J end by 7 bases, with 13 bases between. Germline V gene data show CDR1 as SGHTA and CDR2 as FQGNSA. The CDR3 length is 13 residues. The chain's CDR3 is CASSFLGPGEQYF. The CDR3, as DNA: TGTGCCAGCAGCTTTCTCGGGCCTGGGGAGCAGTACTTC.

The V call is TRBV7-9, the J call TRBJ2-7; D is unclear. In germline, CDR1 is SEHNR, CDR2 FQNEAQ (reference sequence). Trimming left V 2 bases short and J 2 bases short, with 7 bases between. CDR3 length equals 13 residues. CDR3 protein: CASSLSQAYEQYF. For the CDR3, the DNA is TGTGCCAGCAGCTTAAGCCAGGCCTACGAGCAGTACTTC.

This clonotype was found many times. Written as DNA, the CDR3 is TGTGCCAGCAGCGTTAGCGGAGTCAGTGGCGATGAGCAGTTCTTC. Amino acid sequence: CASSVSGVSGDEQFF. V gene TRBV9 combines with J gene TRBJ2-1; TRBD2 is a possible D gene (6 bases). V was clipped by 2 bases and J by 8 bases, with 17 bases between them. There are 15 residues in the CDR3. Germline values: CDR1 SGDLS, CDR2 YYNGEE.

The chain has TRBV6-1 and TRBJ2-7; 11 bases agree with TRBD2. The CDR3 covers 15 residues. Germline loops: CDR1 MNHNS, CDR2 SASEGT. With V trimmed by 2 bases and J by 3 bases, 3 bases remained unmatched. In DNA, the CDR3 is TGTGCCAGCAGTGAAAACCTAGCGGGGGGCTACGAGCAGTACTTC. Amino acids: CASSENLAGGYEQYF.

This chain links TRBV28 with TRBJ2-7; perhaps D is TRBD1 or TRBD2 (5 bases each). Trimming stripped 1 base from V and 6 bases from J, with 13 bases between. The germline CDR1 and CDR2 sequences are MDHEN and SYDVKM. This CDR3 region has 14 residues. CDR3 nucleotides: TGTGCCAGCAGTTTATCGAGGGGTCCACGCGAGCAGTACTTC. Translation gives CASSLSRGPREQYF.